These 3 T cell receptor beta chains were sequenced from one sample in a study of blood T cell repertoires in COVID-19. This table comes from immunoSEQ multiplex PCR, and its TCRdb copy is limited to in-frame clones, with some not included. The data hold under 300,000 clones, with around 83% observed a single time. The sample was peripheral blood. The receptors shown here come from a woman aged 55 to 70 with active or convalescent COVID-19.

This clone was observed a handful of times. The J gene is TRBJ1-2, the V gene TRBV29-1; 10 nucleotides align to TRBD1. This CDR3 comprises 13 residues. Trimming at V came to 6 bases and at J to 10 bases, leaving 11 bases not matched to a gene. Germline V gene sequence: CDR1 SQVTM, CDR2 ANQGSEA. CDR3 in DNA: TGCAGCGTCCCCGGACAGGGGGAATTGGACTACACCTTC. This sequence encodes CSVPGQGELDYTF.

This clone was detected many times. The J gene is TRBJ1-2, the V gene TRBV20-1; D remains ambiguous. This CDR3 has 11 residues. V was pared by 6 bases and J by 7 bases, with 12 bases between. The germline CDR1 and CDR2 sequences are DFQATT and SNEGSKA (reference sequence). DNA for the CDR3: TGCAGTGCACAGTGGGCGGGTGGCTACACCTTC. Protein: CSAQWAGGYTF.

The chain has TRBV7-8 and TRBJ1-1; the match to TRBD1 covers 8 bases. The CDR3 contains 15 residues. V was clipped by 2 bases and J by 1 base; unmatched bases: 3. The V gene's germline CDR1 is SGHVS and CDR2 FQNEAQ. The CDR3 is CASSLPDRANTEAFF. As DNA, the CDR3 is TGTGCCAGCAGCTTACCGGACAGGGCGAACACTGAAGCTTTCTTT.